Below, 14 T cell receptor beta chains from the same sample are listed, as sequenced in a study of shared clonotypes between healthy human individuals (dated by TCRdb to the early 2020s). CD8 naive samples were obtained by positive selection for CCR7 among CD45RO-negative cells, yielding a CD45RA+CCR7+ population from which TemRA cells were excluded. The library was produced with the immunoSEQ multiplex PCR assay. Sourced from immuneACCESS, this table was stored by TCRdb with only in-frame sequences that have V and J called. A share of the clones is absent; for the studies checked, an unresolved V gene accounts for under half, and the remainder has no known explanation. The sample records 2 million to 2.5 million clones, about 92% of which are singletons. The ten largest clones capture 1.5% to 2% of the sample. Sample: naive CD8+ T cells from PBMCs. The cell subset or site label on this specimen signifies: CD45RA+CCR7+. The origin of the receptors is a man between 18 and 35 years old in good health. Some clones in this sample may be carry-over from other donors' samples.

The CDR3 loop reads CASSLARTSYEQYF. CDR3 nucleotide sequence: TGTGCCAGCAGTTTGGCCCGGACTTCCTACGAGCAGTACTTC. V usage is TRBV27 and J usage is TRBJ2-7, with D perhaps matching TRBD2 (5 bases). Trimming pared 3 bases from V and 1 base from J, leaving 10 bases between. CDR3 length equals 14 residues. Germline lookup yields CDR1 MNHEY and CDR2 SMNVEV (reference sequence).

The chain employs TRBV11-1 and TRBJ2-7, with 10 bases identical to TRBD1. The CDR3 extends over 17 amino acids. V lost 0 bases, J lost 5 bases, and 10 bases stayed unmatched. In germline, CDR1 is SGHAT, CDR2 FQDESV (reference sequence). DNA of the CDR3: TGTGCCAGCAGCTTAGCCCGACCGCGGACAGGGGGGGACGAGCAGTACTTC. This encodes CASSLARPRTGGDEQYF.

The rearrangement uses TRBV7-8 and TRBJ2-7; no definite D call. From germline, CDR1 is SGHVS and CDR2 FQNEAQ. Trimming took off 4 bases at V and 2 bases at J, with 15 bases between the two ends. The CDR3 has 15 amino acids. As DNA, the CDR3 is TGTGCCAGCAGCTATTATCGTGGGCCAGCCTACGAGCAGTACTTC. Translated, it gives CASSYYRGPAYEQYF.

V usage is TRBV27 and J usage is TRBJ1-2; D is ambiguous. This CDR3 is 18 amino acids long. Germline V CDR1 and CDR2: MNHEY, SMNVEV (reference sequence). V shed 0 bases and J shed 4 bases, with 21 bases lying between them. CDR3 bases: TGTGCCAGCAGTTTATCCCCCGGCAGGAGCCCCGATTTCTATGGCTACACCTTC. Translated: CASSLSPGRSPDFYGYTF.

V gene TRBV30 combines with J gene TRBJ2-1, with D maybe TRBD2 (5 bases). The germline V and J ends were trimmed by 1 base and 8 bases, with 12 bases remaining between them. In germline, CDR1 is GTSNPN, CDR2 SVGIG (reference sequence). This CDR3 is 13 amino acids long. The CDR3 spells CAWSERSGHEQFF. CDR3 nucleotides: TGTGCCTGGAGTGAGCGGAGCGGACATGAGCAGTTCTTC.

Remarks on this clone: Within the sample, other DNA sequences also encode this same CDR3. This chain joins TRBV27 and TRBJ1-1; D not resolved. Germline lookup yields CDR1 MNHEY and CDR2 SMNVEV (reference sequence). V lost 0 bases to trimming and J lost 2 bases, with 10 bases between them. The CDR3 length is 15 residues. The CDR3 DNA reads TGTGCCAGCAGTTTATCTCGGGGAGGAAACACTGAAGCTTTCTTT. Its translation is CASSLSRGGNTEAFF.

About this clone itself: One junction end does not reproduce the germline sequence, and a read error may be involved. The rearrangement links TRBV2 to TRBJ2-4, with D possibly TRBD2 on 5 matching bases. Per germline, CDR1 SNHLY and CDR2 FYNNEI. The CDR3 totals 13 residues. The DNA for the CDR3 is TGTGCCAGCAGTGAAGCTGAAAGCATTAGGAGGAACTTC. It is translated as CASSEAESIRRNF.

This sequence joins TRBV5-8 and TRBJ1-5; possibly TRBD1 for D (6 bases). The germline V and J ends were trimmed by 4 bases and 6 bases, with 11 bases remaining between them. Germline V gene data show CDR1 as SGHTS and CDR2 as YDEGEE. The CDR3 consists of 13 residues. The CDR3 coding sequence is TGTGCCAGCAGCCCTGGGGGGGCTCAGCCCCAGCATTTT. Translated, it gives CASSPGGAQPQHF.

To note about this clone: This sample includes further DNA sequences coding for the same CDR3. The CDR3 here is CASSEGTGTEAFF. CDR3 DNA: TGTGCCAGCAGCGAGGGAACTGGGACTGAAGCTTTCTTT. This chain joins TRBV9 and TRBJ1-1; D is unclear. V lost 3 bases, J lost 5 bases, and 11 bases lay in between. CDR1 is SGDLS, CDR2 YYNGEE, per germline. CDR3 length: 13 amino acids.

This rearrangement joins TRBV9 to TRBJ2-3; TRBD1 or TRBD2 may be the D gene (5 bases each). This CDR3 comprises 16 residues. V dropped 4 bases and J dropped 5 bases, with 20 bases sitting between them. Per germline, CDR1 SGDLS and CDR2 YYNGEE. The CDR3 DNA sequence: TGTGCCAGCAGCCCGAGTTTGGGGGAAGCAGTAGATACGCAGTATTTT. It is translated as CASSPSLGEAVDTQYF.

This chain links TRBV2 with TRBJ1-1; tentative D call: TRBD1 (6 bases). Trimming cost V 8 bases and J 0 bases, with 13 bases left between them. Germline V gene data show CDR1 as SNHLY and CDR2 as FYNNEI. The CDR3 contains 14 residues. The CDR3 is CASLGGRMNTEAFF. CDR3 in DNA: TGTGCCAGCCTGGGGGGGCGTATGAACACTGAAGCTTTCTTT.

This clone was detected only once. The chain carries TRBV5-1 and TRBJ1-5, with unresolved D. V was cut by 0 bases and J by 4 bases, with 5 bases left in between. The length of the CDR3 is 13 residues. In germline, CDR1 is SGHRS, CDR2 YFSETQ. The CDR3 region has the DNA TGCGCCAGCAGCTTGGGCTTTAATCAGCCCCAGCATTTT. This codes for CASSLGFNQPQHF.

This chain links TRBV6-5 with TRBJ2-6; D remains unclear. From germline, CDR1 is MNHEY and CDR2 SVGAGI. The CDR3 totals 14 residues. The germline V and J ends were trimmed by 2 bases and 9 bases, with 11 bases remaining between them. CDR3 nucleotides: TGTGCCAGCAGTTACAGGCCTGCTCTCAACGTCCTGACTTTC. Translation gives CASSYRPALNVLTF.

This clone is a singleton in its sample. This rearrangement joins TRBV6-5 to TRBJ2-7; D is perhaps TRBD2 (6 bases). Trimming pared 6 bases from V and 2 bases from J, leaving 17 bases between. In germline, CDR1 is MNHEY, CDR2 SVGAGI. The CDR3 length is 15 residues. In DNA form, the CDR3 reads TGTGCCAGCAGCCCCCCGGGTAGCGGCGCCTACGAGCAGTACTTC. Protein product: CASSPPGSGAYEQYF.